This is a list of T cell receptor beta chains from one sample in a study of neoadjuvant anti-PD-1 for oral cavity cancer. Clones were read by immunoSEQ multiplex PCR, and TCRdb kept only the in-frame ones, dropping some. The data show over 30,000 clones, with about 80% seen just once and 3.4% held by the top ten. The specimen was PBMCs, collected after nivolumab (anti-PD-1) treatment. The receptors here all came from a person aged 35-79 years with oral cavity squamous cell carcinoma. Both conserved end residues are part of each CDR3. Fields, in order: V gene, J gene, clone size, D gene, CDR3 DNA, CDR3 protein. A D gene is named only where the DNA matches it firmly. Size is stated for part of the rows, as once, few or many counts, or as a class when the clone is expanded.

TRBV19	TRBJ2-7	-	TRBD2	TGTGCCAGTAGTCCACTAGCGGGGGGGATCTACGAGCAGTACTTC	CASSPLAGGIYEQYF
TRBV29-1	TRBJ2-1	-	-	TGCAGCGTTGTTAAGGGTGGGAGCTCCTACAATGAGCAGTTCTTC	CSVVKGGSSYNEQFF
TRBV19	TRBJ1-2	few	-	TGTGCCAGTAGAGGAGGGCCCGGCTACACCTTC	CASRGGPGYTF
TRBV11-2	TRBJ1-3	-	-	TGTGCCAGCAGCTTAAAAAGACAGGCTTCTGGAAACACCATATATTTT	CASSLKRQASGNTIYF
TRBV18	TRBJ2-3	few	-	TGTGCCAGCTCCCTAAGCGGACCGGATACGCAGTATTTT	CASSLSGPDTQYF
TRBV13	TRBJ2-3	-	-	TGTGCCAGCAGCTTATGGGGAGCGGTCGCAGATACGCAGTATTTT	CASSLWGAVADTQYF
TRBV7-9	TRBJ1-2	-	TRBD1	TGTGCCAGCAGCCCCCGACAGGGGAGAGGGTATGGCTACACCTTC	CASSPRQGRGYGYTF
TRBV7-2	TRBJ1-5	-	TRBD1	TGTGCCAGCAGTCCGAGTCAGGGGGGTCAGCCCCAGCATTTT	CASSPSQGGQPQHF
TRBV2	TRBJ2-7	-	-	TGTGCCAGCAGTGCTCCTACGGGTAGGGGAAAGGGTTCCTACGAGCAGTACTTC	CASSAPTGRGKGSYEQYF
TRBV6-5	TRBJ1-2	-	-	TGTGCCAGCAGTCCAGGAGAATATGGCTACACCTTC	CASSPGEYGYTF
TRBV11-2	TRBJ1-2	-	-	TGTGCCAGCAGCCCCCTATTAACCTTGAACTATGGCTACACCTTC	CASSPLLTLNYGYTF
TRBV4-1	TRBJ1-2	-	-	TGCGCCAGCAGCCAACCCGGGACAAGGGTTCGCTATGGCTACACCTTC	CASSQPGTRVRYGYTF
TRBV6-5	TRBJ2-7	-	TRBD1	TGTGCCAGCAGTCAAACTTCGACAGGGCAGTACGAGCAGTACTTC	CASSQTSTGQYEQYF
TRBV27	TRBJ1-5	-	-	TGTGCCAGCAGTTCAGGGGCAAGGCGTCAGCCCCAGCATTTT	CASSSGARRQPQHF
TRBV5-6	TRBJ2-7	-	-	TGTGCCAGCAGCCCTCGGCTCGCCTCCTACGAGCAGTACTTC	CASSPRLASYEQYF
TRBV13	TRBJ2-3	-	TRBD2	TGTGCCAGCAGCACAAGACTAGCGGGGGTCACAGATACGCAGTATTTT	CASSTRLAGVTDTQYF
TRBV5-4	TRBJ1-5	-	TRBD1	TGTGCCAGCAGCTCGGGGGGACAGGGTAGCAATCAGCCCCAGCATTTT	CASSSGGQGSNQPQHF
TRBV30	TRBJ1-5	-	-	TGTGCCTGGAGTGACAAGGGACTGCACAATCAGCCCCAGCATTTT	CAWSDKGLHNQPQHF
TRBV7-9	TRBJ1-5	-	-	TGTGCCAGCAGCTACGGCCGGGCTACGAATCAGCCCCAGCATTTT	CASSYGRATNQPQHF
TRBV10-3	TRBJ2-7	-	TRBD1	TGTGCCATCAGATGGGACAGGGAAGCCTACGAGCAGTACTTC	CAIRWDREAYEQYF
TRBV9	TRBJ1-2	-	TRBD1	TGTGCCAGCAGCACTCAGGACAGGGGGGACTATGGCTACACCTTC	CASSTQDRGDYGYTF
TRBV10-1	TRBJ1-3	few	-	TGCGCCAGCAGTGAGCAACAGGTTCTAGGAAACACCATATATTTT	CASSEQQVLGNTIYF
TRBV19	TRBJ1-2	-	-	TGTGCCAGTAGTGTACAGGGAGCTAACTATGGCTACACCTTC	CASSVQGANYGYTF
TRBV7-3	TRBJ2-3	-	TRBD2	TGTGCCAGCAGCATTAGCGGGGGGAGGAATACGCAGTATTTT	CASSISGGRNTQYF
TRBV19	TRBJ1-3	-	-	TGTGCCAGTAGTCCCGTCACCTCTGGAAACACCATATATTTT	CASSPVTSGNTIYF
TRBV5-8	TRBJ2-2	-	-	TGTGCCAGCAGCTTGCTGAGGGAAACCGGGGAGCTGTTTTTT	CASSLLRETGELFF
TRBV6-5	TRBJ1-5	-	-	TGTGCCAGCACAGGGGATAGCAATCAGCCCCAGCATTTT	CASTGDSNQPQHF
TRBV6-4	TRBJ2-7	-	-	TGTGCCAGCAGCCTCCACCCTGACCGAACCTACGAGCAGTACTTC	CASSLHPDRTYEQYF
TRBV7-9	TRBJ2-5	once	TRBD2	TGTGCCAGCAGCTTAAGGCGGGGGGACCAAGAGACCCAGTACTTC	CASSLRRGDQETQYF
TRBV30	TRBJ2-4	-	TRBD2	TGTGCCTGGGAGCGGGGGCTGGCCGAAAACATTCAGTACTTC	CAWERGLAENIQYF
TRBV7-9	TRBJ1-2	-	-	TGTGCCAGCAGCTTCCTAGGGGGGGGCTACACCTTC	CASSFLGGGYTF
TRBV15	TRBJ2-7	-	-	TGTGCCACAGCTCCACCCGGCAGGGCCAACGAGCAGTACTTC	CATAPPGRANEQYF
TRBV29-1	TRBJ2-1	-	TRBD2	TGCAGCGCATCGACTAGCGGGGGTTACAATGAGCAGTTCTTC	CSASTSGGYNEQFF
TRBV29-1	TRBJ1-1	once	-	TGCAGCGTTGAAAGAGGATCGGGATGGGGCACTGAAGCTTTCTTT	CSVERGSGWGTEAFF
TRBV7-2	TRBJ2-1	-	TRBD1	TGTGCCAGCAGCTTACGTAGGACAGGGGTGGGCTACAATGAGCAGTTCTTC	CASSLRRTGVGYNEQFF
TRBV6-1	TRBJ1-2	medium-sized	-	TGTGCCAGCAGTGAGGGCGCGGGGTTACCTACTAATTTGCACTATGGCTACACCTTC	CASSEGAGLPTNLHYGYTF
TRBV4-3	TRBJ2-4	-	-	TGCGCCAGCAGCCAAGATTGGGCAGGGCTCCGTATAGCCAAAAACATTCAGTACTTC	CASSQDWAGLRIAKNIQYF
TRBV13	TRBJ2-1	-	TRBD2	TGTGCCAGCAGCCTAACCGGGACTAGCCACGCCAATGAGCAGTTCTTC	CASSLTGTSHANEQFF
TRBV6-1	TRBJ2-1	-	-	TGTGCCAGCAGTGTGGGCTCCTACAATGAGCAGTTCTTC	CASSVGSYNEQFF
TRBV18	TRBJ1-1	few	-	TGTGCCAGCTCACCAAACCCCGGCCAGACTGAAGCTTTCTTT	CASSPNPGQTEAFF
TRBV11-2	TRBJ1-1	-	-	TGTGCCAGCAGCGGGCGGGGGGGCACTGAAGCTTTCTTT	CASSGRGGTEAFF
TRBV7-9	TRBJ2-7	-	TRBD1	TGTGCCAGCAGCTTGGGGGACAGGGAGTTTCGGCAGTACTTC	CASSLGDREFRQYF
TRBV2	TRBJ1-5	-	-	TGTGCCAGCAACAGACAGAATAGCAATCAGCCCCAGCATTTT	CASNRQNSNQPQHF
TRBV4-3	TRBJ1-1	-	TRBD1	TGCGCCAGCAGCCAAGATTATGGGACAGGACCTCAGGATACTGAAGCTTTCTTT	CASSQDYGTGPQDTEAFF
TRBV7-9	TRBJ1-2	-	TRBD1	TGTGCCAGCAGCTTCGGGACAGCCTATGGCTACACCTTC	CASSFGTAYGYTF
TRBV28	TRBJ1-5	-	-	TGTGCCAGCAGTTTATCAGTTAACAGGGCCTATAGCAATCAGCCCCAGCATTTT	CASSLSVNRAYSNQPQHF
TRBV30	TRBJ2-5	once	TRBD1	TGTGCCTGGAGCCTTGGACAGGGGGGAGTCCAGTACTTC	CAWSLGQGGVQYF
TRBV7-8	TRBJ2-5	medium-sized	-	TGTGCCAGCAGCTTAGCGTGGGGCGCGGAGACCCAGTACTTC	CASSLAWGAETQYF
TRBV28	TRBJ2-1	-	TRBD2	TGTGCCAGCAGTTCAGCGACTAGCGGGTTTTTGGATGAGCAGTTCTTC	CASSSATSGFLDEQFF
TRBV6-4	TRBJ2-3	few	-	TGTGCCAGCAGAGCCCCCATCGGGGAAGAATCAGATACGCAGTATTTT	CASRAPIGEESDTQYF
TRBV6-6	TRBJ2-2	once	-	TGTGCCAGCGGGGCCTCTCACGGGGAGCTGTTTTTT	CASGASHGELFF
TRBV11-2	TRBJ1-5	-	-	TGTGCCAGCAGCTTAGGTTACCAGGCGAGCAATCAGCCCCAGCATTTT	CASSLGYQASNQPQHF
TRBV11-3	TRBJ2-2	-	TRBD1	TGTGCCAGCAGCTTAGAAAGGGGGCGGAACACCGGGGAGCTGTTTTTT	CASSLERGRNTGELFF